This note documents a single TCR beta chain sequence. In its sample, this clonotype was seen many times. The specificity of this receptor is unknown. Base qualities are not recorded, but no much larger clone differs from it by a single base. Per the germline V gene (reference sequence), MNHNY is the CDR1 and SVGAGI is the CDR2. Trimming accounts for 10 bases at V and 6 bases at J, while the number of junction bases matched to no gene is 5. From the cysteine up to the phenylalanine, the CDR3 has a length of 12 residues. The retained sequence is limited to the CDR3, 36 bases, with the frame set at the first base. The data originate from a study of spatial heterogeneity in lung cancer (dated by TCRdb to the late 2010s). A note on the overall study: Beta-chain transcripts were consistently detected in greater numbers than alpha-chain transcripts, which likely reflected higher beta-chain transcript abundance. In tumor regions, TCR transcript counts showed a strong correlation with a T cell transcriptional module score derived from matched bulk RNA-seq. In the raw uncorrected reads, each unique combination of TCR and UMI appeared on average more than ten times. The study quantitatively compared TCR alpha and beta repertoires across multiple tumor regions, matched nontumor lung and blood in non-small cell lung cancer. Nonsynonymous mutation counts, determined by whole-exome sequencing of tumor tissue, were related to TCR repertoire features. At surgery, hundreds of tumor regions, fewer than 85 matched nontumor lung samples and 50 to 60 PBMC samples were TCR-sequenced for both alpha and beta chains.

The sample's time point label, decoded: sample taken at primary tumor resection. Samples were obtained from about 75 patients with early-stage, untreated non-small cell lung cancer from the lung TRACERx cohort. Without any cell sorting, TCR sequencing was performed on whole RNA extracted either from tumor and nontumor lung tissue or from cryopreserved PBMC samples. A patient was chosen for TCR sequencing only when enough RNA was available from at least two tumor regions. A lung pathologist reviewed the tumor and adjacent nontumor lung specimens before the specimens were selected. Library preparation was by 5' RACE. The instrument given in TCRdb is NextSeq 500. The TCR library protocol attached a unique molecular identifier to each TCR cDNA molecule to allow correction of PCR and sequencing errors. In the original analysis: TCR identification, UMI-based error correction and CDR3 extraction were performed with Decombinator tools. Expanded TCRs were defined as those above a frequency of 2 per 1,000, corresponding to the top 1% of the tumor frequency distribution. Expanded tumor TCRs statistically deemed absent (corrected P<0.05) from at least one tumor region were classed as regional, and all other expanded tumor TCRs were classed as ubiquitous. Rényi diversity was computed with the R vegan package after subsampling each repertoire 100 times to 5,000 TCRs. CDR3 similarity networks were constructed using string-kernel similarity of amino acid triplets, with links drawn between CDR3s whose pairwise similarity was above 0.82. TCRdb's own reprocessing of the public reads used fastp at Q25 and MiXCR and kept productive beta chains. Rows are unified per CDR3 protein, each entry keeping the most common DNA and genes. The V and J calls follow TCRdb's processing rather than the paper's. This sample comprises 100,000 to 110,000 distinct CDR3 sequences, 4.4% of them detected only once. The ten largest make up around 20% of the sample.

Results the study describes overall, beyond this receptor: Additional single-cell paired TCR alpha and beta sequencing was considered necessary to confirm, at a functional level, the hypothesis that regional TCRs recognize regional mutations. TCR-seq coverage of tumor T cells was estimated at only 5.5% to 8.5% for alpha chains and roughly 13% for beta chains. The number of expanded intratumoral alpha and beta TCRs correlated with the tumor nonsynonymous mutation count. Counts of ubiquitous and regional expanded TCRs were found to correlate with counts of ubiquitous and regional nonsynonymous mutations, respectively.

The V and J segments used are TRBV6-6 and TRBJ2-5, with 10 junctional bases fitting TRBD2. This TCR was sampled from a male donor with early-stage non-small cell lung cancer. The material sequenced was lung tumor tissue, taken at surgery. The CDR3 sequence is CATASGRKTQYF. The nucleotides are TGTGCCACCGCTAGCGGGAGAAAGACCCAGTACTTC.